Following are 15 T cell receptor beta chains from one sample sequenced in a study of cytomegalovirus exposure and HLA in healthy donors. Vbeta (60) and Jbeta (13) primers were used in the PCR. Sequencing used immunoSEQ multiplex PCR; TCRdb keeps in-frame clones, though not all of them. The profile shows about 180,000 clones, 65% to 80% of them singletons. Sequenced input: PBMCs. The origin of the receptors is a woman in her thirties or forties in good health and CMV-seronegative.

This chain uses TRBV7-9 with TRBJ2-5; perhaps TRBD1 as D (6 bases). This CDR3 comprises 14 residues. CDR1 SEHNR and CDR2 FQNEAQ come from the germline V gene (reference sequence). V lost 3 bases and J 0 bases, leaving 8 bases between the germline ends. This chain's CDR3 is CASSFGQHQETQYF. The CDR3 DNA reads TGTGCCAGCAGCTTTGGACAGCACCAAGAGACCCAGTACTTC.

This chain connects TRBV4-1 to TRBJ2-1; D is unresolved. Germline V gene sequence: CDR1 MGHRA, CDR2 YSYEKL. This CDR3 contains 15 residues. The V end was cut by 2 bases, the J end by 5 bases, with 13 bases between. This CDR3 is CASSQSQTPDNEQFF. CDR3 sequence (DNA): TGCGCCAGCAGCCAATCACAGACACCTGACAATGAGCAGTTCTTC.

This clone was observed once. The genes are TRBV5-1 and TRBJ2-1; D is possibly TRBD1 (6 bases). V lost 6 bases, J lost 9 bases, and 16 bases lay in between. Germline lookup yields CDR1 SGHRS and CDR2 YFSETQ. This CDR3 has 13 amino acids. The CDR3: CASTSLPGVEQFF. The CDR3 DNA reads TGCGCCAGCACATCTTTGCCAGGGGTTGAGCAGTTCTTC.

The chain carries TRBV29-1 and TRBJ2-1, with D possibly TRBD2 on 6 matching bases. Germline loops: CDR1 SQVTM, CDR2 ANQGSEA. The V end was cut by 5 bases, the J end by 7 bases, with 18 bases between. The CDR3 is made up of 14 amino acids. DNA of the CDR3: TGCAGCGTTATCCCTCCGGGAGTACAAAATGAGCAGTTCTTC. Protein: CSVIPPGVQNEQFF.

The chain links TRBV13 to TRBJ2-2; weak D call: TRBD2 (5 bases). Germline-derived CDR1 and CDR2 are PRHDT and FYEKMQ (reference sequence). The CDR3 length is 18 residues. The V end was cut by 1 base, the J end by 3 bases, with 18 bases between. CDR3 loop: CASSLVLVGVSDTGELFF. Written as DNA, the CDR3 is TGTGCCAGCAGCTTAGTACTAGTGGGAGTTTCGGACACCGGGGAGCTGTTTTTT. The entire variable domain, with the rest obtained from reference TRBV13 and TRBJ2-2, is as follows: AAGVIQSPRHLIKEKRETATLKCYPIPRHDTVYWYQQGPGQDPQFLISFYEKMQSDKGSIPDRFSAQQFSDYHSELNMSSLELGDSALYFCASSLVLVGVSDTGELFFGEGSRLTVL.

This chain links TRBV4-3 with TRBJ2-3; 9 bases are shared with TRBD2. The V gene's germline CDR1 is LGHNA and CDR2 YSLEER. The CDR3 sequence is 21 residues long. V was pared by 0 bases and J by 2 bases, with 18 bases of the junction left unmatched. In DNA, the CDR3 is TGCGCCAGCAGCCAAGAGTTTAGCGGGAGAGGACGTATGTTATCCACAGATACGCAGTATTTT. As protein: CASSQEFSGRGRMLSTDTQYF.

The J gene is TRBJ2-4, the V gene TRBV25-1, with 7 bases fitting TRBD2. V lost 2 bases, J lost 4 bases, and 11 bases stayed unmatched. Germline loops: CDR1 MGHDK, CDR2 SYGVNS. The CDR3 consists of 17 residues. The CDR3 here is CASSEGLTGGVKNIQYF. The DNA of the CDR3 is TGTGCCAGCAGTGAAGGTCTTACGGGGGGAGTAAAAAACATTCAGTACTTC.

The chain employs TRBV2 and TRBJ1-1; D is unclear. This CDR3 spans 12 amino acids. Germline values: CDR1 SNHLY, CDR2 FYNNEI. Trimming pared 1 base from V and 11 bases from J, leaving 11 bases between. The CDR3 loop reads CASSEGGLRAFF. CDR3 DNA: TGTGCCAGCAGTGAAGGAGGGCTTAGGGCTTTCTTT.

The rearrangement joins TRBV4-1 to TRBJ2-5, with TRBD1 matching over 10 bases. The junction had 6 bases not matched to a gene; V was cut back by 0 bases and J by 5 bases. The CDR3 runs 16 residues. Per the germline V gene, CDR1 is MGHRA and CDR2 is YSYEKL. The CDR3 region has the DNA TGCGCCAGCAGCCAAGATGGGACAGGGGTGGGGGAGACCCAGTACTTC. It is translated as CASSQDGTGVGETQYF.

The V gene is TRBV5-4, the J gene TRBJ1-5, with D unclear. The germline V gene encodes CDR1 SGHNT and CDR2 YYREEE (reference sequence). Trimming took 4 bases from V and 1 from J, leaving 9 bases between them. This CDR3 region has 14 residues. This chain's CDR3 is CASSAEGSNQPQHF. The CDR3 DNA reads as TGTGCCAGCAGCGCGGAGGGCAGCAATCAGCCCCAGCATTTT. Full variable domain (remainder filled in from reference TRBV5-4 and TRBJ1-5): ETGVTQSPTHLIKTRGQQVTLRCSSQSGHNTVSWYQQALGQGPQFIFQYYREEENGRGNFPPRFSGLQFPNYSSELNVNALELDDSALYLCASSAEGSNQPQHFGDGTRLSIL.

This clone occurred a few times. The rearrangement links TRBV5-6 to TRBJ1-1; the match to TRBD1 covers 9 bases. The CDR3 is 16 residues long. From germline, CDR1 is SGHDT and CDR2 YYEEEE. With 3 bases clipped from V and 3 bases from J, the junction kept 9 bases outside the gene matches. The CDR3 DNA is TGTGCCAGCAGCTCCAGAAACAGGGGGCCCGACACTGAAGCTTTCTTT. It is translated as CASSSRNRGPDTEAFF.

The V call is TRBV27, the J call TRBJ2-1; D is unclear. Germline V lookup: CDR1 MNHEY, CDR2 SMNVEV (reference sequence). The V gene lost 2 bases and the J gene lost 0 bases, with 5 bases spanning the gap. The CDR3 runs 14 residues. The CDR3 spells CASSLEDSYNEQFF. The CDR3 bases are TGTGCCAGCAGTTTAGAGGACTCCTACAATGAGCAGTTCTTC.

V gene TRBV6-1 combines with J gene TRBJ1-1; TRBD1 is a possible D gene (5 bases). This CDR3 comprises 14 residues. V gave up 5 bases and J gave up 3 bases, with 13 bases separating them. Per the germline V gene, CDR1 is MNHNS and CDR2 is SASEGT. The CDR3 sequence is CASSRQGGDTEAFF. CDR3 DNA: TGTGCCAGCAGTCGGCAGGGAGGGGACACTGAAGCTTTCTTT.

About this clone: Different DNA sequences within this sample yield the same CDR3. This sequence joins TRBV27 and TRBJ1-6, with no clear D. Trimming cost V 5 bases and J 4 bases, with 9 bases left between them. CDR1 is MNHEY and CDR2 is SMNVEV in the germline V gene (reference sequence). The CDR3 sequence is 14 residues long. The CDR3, as DNA: TGTGCCAGCAGTCTCCGGGGATATAATTCACCCCTCCACTTT. Translation gives CASSLRGYNSPLHF.

In the case of this clone: Mismatch with germline at one junction end may stem from a read error. Other nucleotide sequences from this sample produce the same CDR3. The chain is built from TRBV7-7 and TRBJ2-7; 7 bases are shared with TRBD1. The CDR3 is made up of 14 amino acids. CDR1 and CDR2 from the germline V gene are SSHAT and FNYEAQ (reference sequence). The CDR3 region has the DNA TGTGCTAGCAGCTTAGGGGCAGGGGGAAGCGAACAGTACTTC. It yields the protein CASSLGAGGSEQYF.